This T cell receptor (beta chain) emerged from a study of T cells in tuberculosis. Study as a whole: This South African cohort compared adolescents with or without latent tuberculosis against adults with active tuberculosis.

Tuberculin skin test and IGRA determined adolescents' latent tuberculosis status at entry. TCRdb's copy holds only in-frame clones and misses some; the assay was immunoSEQ multiplex PCR. This table holds some 31,000 clones, 93% found once. In the case of this clone: Its antigen remains unknown.

Study findings and constraints: Shorter CDR3-alpha in active tuberculosis partly drove smaller distances.

This TCR was sampled from a donor aged 10-29 years with latent tuberculosis or without tuberculosis infection. Sequencing input: PBMCs.

In nucleotides, the CDR3 is TGTGCCAGCCAGACCCGGGGGACTAGCGGGAGGTACGAGCAGTACTTC. It specifies CASQTRGTSGRYEQYF. V usage is TRBV27 and J usage is TRBJ2-7; 15 bases are a match to TRBD2. The CDR3 is 16 residues long. Trimming at V came to 8 bases and at J to 4 bases, leaving 9 bases not matched to a gene. CDR1 and CDR2 (germline): MNHEY, SMNVEV (reference sequence).